This T cell receptor beta chain was identified during a study of blood T cells in healthy people across ages (dated by TCRdb to 2015 to 2017). About the investigation overall: In model experiments, roughly one uniquely barcoded TCR beta cDNA molecule per two T cells was captured by template switching. Four age groups were formed from the donors: young (average about 17 years), middle-aged (more than 35), aged (62) and long-lived (around 82). Using the same blood draw, the study looked at two additional independent replicas of 1 million unique cDNA reads for two donors, one aged 18 to 30 and the other aged 80 or older. To avoid experimental bias, donors of different ages were randomly spread across the sequencing lanes. Using deep sequencing normalized with unique cDNA molecular identifiers, the study measured how TCR beta repertoire diversity changes with age.

What the authors observed across the whole study: Because the CMV infection status of the donors was unknown, age-related changes in expanded clonotypes may potentially have been confounded. Observed TCR beta diversity per million T cells fell roughly linearly with age, and a significant reduction was already apparent by age around 40. Compared with the aged group, the long-lived group had more naive CD4+ T cells, fewer expanded clones and increased TCR diversity, a pattern suggesting age selection. Conclusive comparison of naive and antigen-experienced compartments was prevented by the profiling of bulk unsorted PBMCs. Estimates of total diversity based on one million sequenced T cells were regarded as lower bounds and as underestimates. The percentage of naive T cells measured by flow cytometry correlated strongly with observed TCR beta diversity.

Library preparation used 5' RACE. Sequenced on an Illumina HiSeq 2500. A second PCR of roughly 6 to 11 cycles was run with a J-beta primer mix and a sample-barcoded 5' primer. Each TCR beta cDNA molecule received a unique molecular identifier from a template-switch 5' adaptor carrying 12 random nucleotides. At least 2.5 million CDR3-containing paired-end reads were obtained from each sample. First-strand cDNA synthesis was performed from all RNA using the Mint cDNA synthesis kit, with priming by a TRBC-specific oligonucleotide. All cDNA was treated with uracil-DNA glycosylase and then went through a first 18-cycle PCR with the universal primers M1SS and BC2_uni_R. In the original analysis: For normalization, 1 million high-quality reads, each with a distinct molecular identifier, were randomly selected from each sample. Reads sharing molecular identifiers were discarded rather than binned into consensus sequences. MiTCR, set to a Q25 quality threshold and the strictest error-elimination algorithm, was used for CDR3 identification, clonotype clustering and error correction. A nonparametric unseen species model using Euler transformation provided a lower-bound estimate of total TCR beta diversity. TCRdb applied fastp at Q25 and MiXCR to the public reads, then kept only in-frame beta chains. Every CDR3 protein is listed once, alongside the most common genes and DNA of its rows. The V and J calls shown here were made by TCRdb, not taken from the authors' results. The sample table contains about 680,000 distinct CDR3 sequences; only one count was recorded for around half of them. Under 35% of the sample comes from the top ten.

Donors were 39 systemically healthy Caucasian individuals from Russia aged roughly 6 to 90 years. Each donor gave about 11 milliliters of peripheral blood, drawn into EDTA-treated Vacutainer tubes. Ficoll-Paque density-gradient centrifugation was used to isolate PBMCs, with at least 6.5 million per sample. Total RNA was extracted from PBMCs with Trizol reagent, with at least 6 micrograms obtained per sample. For every donor, flow cytometry on a PBMC aliquot measured the percentage of naive CD45RAhigh/CD27high T cells. According to the germline V gene, CDR1 reads SGDLS and CDR2 reads YYNGEE. From the cysteine through the phenylalanine, the CDR3 covers 17 amino acids. Of the read, only the CDR3 DNA is kept; its 51 bases are in frame from base 1. V loses 0 bases, J loses 1 base, and the germline ends lie 15 bases apart. This clonotype was found a few times. Its antigen is still unknown. Per-nucleotide qualities are absent, and no much larger clonotype sits a single base away.

The receptor was derived from a woman aged 55-70 years in good health. Specimen: blood. The chain was built from TRBV9 and TRBJ2-3; the D region possibly corresponds to TRBD2 (6 bases align). The sequence in DNA is TGTGCCAGCAGCGTAGGGGTCCTAGCGCCGGGCACAGATACGCAGTATTTT. This is translated as CASSVGVLAPGTDTQYF.